These 17 T cell receptor beta chains were sequenced from one sample in a study of cytomegalovirus exposure and HLA in healthy donors. In the PCR, 60 Vbeta and 13 Jbeta primers were used. The protocol was immunoSEQ multiplex PCR, while the TCRdb copy is restricted to in-frame clones and leaves out a portion. This sample has 100,000 to 150,000 clones, with 83% found just once. The sequencing sample was made of PBMCs. The receptor set was obtained from a middle-aged woman in good health and CMV-seropositive.

This clone was found a few times. This sequence joins TRBV11-1 and TRBJ2-2; D is unclear. V lost 3 bases and J 4 bases, leaving 12 bases between the germline ends. Germline loops: CDR1 SGHAT, CDR2 FQDESV (reference sequence). This CDR3 is built from 15 residues. In DNA form, the CDR3 reads TGTGCCAGCAGCTTGAGGTGGCATGCCACCGGGGAGCTGTTTTTT. This gives the protein CASSLRWHATGELFF.

The chain uses TRBV28 and TRBJ2-3, with TRBD1 as a possible D gene (7 bases). Germline loops: CDR1 MDHEN, CDR2 SYDVKM. Trimming removed 3 bases from V and 0 bases from J, with 13 bases in between. The CDR3 covers 16 residues. CDR3 loop: CASSLQQGGSTDTQYF. The CDR3 nucleotides read TGTGCCAGCAGTTTGCAGCAGGGGGGAAGCACAGATACGCAGTATTTT.

This chain uses TRBV29-1 with TRBJ2-1; TRBD2 aligns across 12 bases. From germline, CDR1 is SQVTM and CDR2 ANQGSEA. Trimming removed 7 bases from V and 7 bases from J; junction bases left unmatched: 5. The CDR3 has 13 residues. The CDR3 DNA reads as TGCAGCGGAAGGACTAGCGGGATGAATGAGCAGTTCTTC. Its protein is CSGRTSGMNEQFF.

The chain uses TRBV4-2 and TRBJ2-5; no definite D call. TRBJ2-7 matches the DNA end more closely, so the J call is doubtful. Germline CDR1 LGHNA, CDR2 YNFKEQ. This CDR3 is built from 15 residues. The CDR3 bases are TGTGCCAGCAGCCCCCCACTTGCGGAGCTCTACGAGCAGTACTTC. This translates into CASSPPLAELYEQYF.

The V call is TRBV13, the J call TRBJ2-4; 10 nucleotides align to TRBD2. Unmatched junction bases numbered 12, after V lost 5 bases and J lost 8 bases. The CDR3 runs to 16 residues. CDR1 PRHDT and CDR2 FYEKMQ come from the germline V gene (reference sequence). As DNA, the CDR3 is TGTGCCAGCAGCCTTAGGACTAGCGGAACTACATACATTCAGTACTTC. Its protein product is CASSLRTSGTTYIQYF.

V is TRBV6-1 and J is TRBJ2-7; TRBD1 matches 8 bases. Germline loops: CDR1 MNHNS, CDR2 SASEGT. There are 14 residues in the CDR3. J lost 5 bases, V lost 6 bases, and 9 bases had no gene match. The CDR3 loop reads CASRKSDRANEQYF. The CDR3 bases are TGTGCCAGCAGAAAATCGGACAGGGCGAACGAGCAGTACTTC.

This rearrangement joins TRBV7-9 to TRBJ2-1, with 10 bases lining up with TRBD2. The CDR3 has 16 residues. V was pared by 1 base and J by 5 bases, with 5 bases of the junction left unmatched. Germline V gene lookup returns CDR1 SEHNR and CDR2 FQNEAQ (reference sequence). CDR3 in amino acids: CASSLGTSGMNNEQFF. For the CDR3, the DNA is TGTGCCAGCAGCTTAGGAACTAGCGGGATGAACAATGAGCAGTTCTTC.

The V gene is TRBV27, the J gene TRBJ2-3; D uncertain. The CDR3 loop spans 15 amino acids. The V end lost 7 bases, the J end lost 0 bases, and 14 bases lay between the germline ends. Per the germline V gene, CDR1 is MNHEY and CDR2 is SMNVEV (reference sequence). The CDR3, as DNA: TGTGCCAGCACCATAGGTACAGCTAGCACAGATACGCAGTATTTT. Encoded protein: CASTIGTASTDTQYF.

The rearrangement links TRBV5-1 to TRBJ2-1; 8 nucleotides align to TRBD2. The germline V gene has CDR1 SGHRS and CDR2 YFSETQ. The junction had 6 bases not matched to a gene; V was cut back by 4 bases and J by 6 bases. The CDR3 consists of 14 residues. The CDR3 protein is CASSVSGNTNEQFF. The CDR3 DNA sequence: TGCGCCAGCAGCGTTAGCGGGAATACCAATGAGCAGTTCTTC.

This rearrangement joins TRBV4-1 to TRBJ1-1; tentative D call: TRBD1 (5 bases). The CDR3 contains 13 residues. The V end was cut by 0 bases, the J end by 7 bases, with 9 bases between. The germline CDR1 and CDR2 sequences are MGHRA and YSYEKL. The CDR3 region is CASSQDKQGEAFF. The CDR3 DNA is TGCGCCAGCAGCCAAGATAAGCAGGGTGAAGCTTTCTTT.

This clone was observed a single time. This chain uses TRBV28 with TRBJ2-3, with 7 bases lining up with TRBD2. The V and J ends lost 2 bases and 3 bases, in that order; junction bases with no gene match: 8. There are 16 residues in the CDR3. The V gene's germline CDR1 is MDHEN and CDR2 SYDVKM. DNA for the CDR3: TGTGCCAGCAGTTTAGCCCCTAGCGGAGATACAGATACGCAGTATTTT. Encoded protein: CASSLAPSGDTDTQYF.

Only a few counts were recorded for this clone. The gene calls are TRBV13 and TRBJ2-7; 8 bases are shared with TRBD2. This CDR3 spans 15 amino acids. V was pared by 2 bases and J by 4 bases, with 7 bases of the junction left unmatched. Germline CDR1 reads PRHDT; CDR2 reads FYEKMQ (reference sequence). CDR3 loop: CASSLREGTIYEQYF. The CDR3 nucleotides are TGTGCCAGCAGCTTACGGGAGGGCACCATTTACGAGCAGTACTTC.

This chain connects TRBV4-3 to TRBJ2-7; a possible D gene is TRBD1 (5 bases). CDR1 is LGHNA, CDR2 YSLEER, per germline. The length of the CDR3 is 15 residues. V was shortened by 0 bases and J by 3 bases, with 12 bases between the two germline ends. The CDR3 DNA follows: TGCGCCAGCAGCCAAGATCTGGGTCAGGGCTACGAGCAGTACTTC. It specifies CASSQDLGQGYEQYF.

This clone was seen a handful of times. The V call is TRBV4-2, the J call TRBJ1-4; 7 bases map to TRBD1. The junction had 2 bases not matched to a gene; V was cut back by 4 bases and J by 3 bases. This CDR3 comprises 14 residues. CDR1 and CDR2 from the germline V gene are LGHNA and YNFKEQ. The CDR3 here is CASSPGGPNEKLFF. CDR3 nucleotide sequence: TGTGCCAGCAGCCCAGGGGGACCTAATGAAAAACTGTTTTTT.

The chain recombines TRBV4-2 with TRBJ2-1, with D tentatively TRBD2 (6 bases). This CDR3 has 13 amino acids. Germline-derived CDR1 and CDR2 are LGHNA and YNFKEQ. Trimming took off 0 bases at V and 9 bases at J, with 9 bases between the two ends. CDR3 sequence reads: CASSQDGSVEQFF. The CDR3 DNA is TGTGCCAGCAGCCAAGACGGGAGTGTTGAGCAGTTCTTC.

The rearrangement links TRBV2 to TRBJ2-1; 8 bases fit TRBD2. With V trimmed by 7 bases and J by 2 bases, 4 bases remained unmatched. Germline V gives CDR1 SNHLY, CDR2 FYNNEI. CDR3 size: 14 residues. The CDR3: CASNIAGPYNEQFF. The CDR3 nucleotides read TGTGCCAGCAACATAGCGGGACCCTACAATGAGCAGTTCTTC.

The rearrangement links TRBV7-8 to TRBJ2-1; D is ambiguous. CDR1 SGHVS and CDR2 FQNEAQ come from the germline V gene. The CDR3 runs to 12 residues. The V end was cut by 5 bases, the J end by 5 bases, with 7 bases between. The chain's CDR3 is CASSLRDNEQFF. CDR3 sequence (DNA): TGTGCCAGCAGCCTGCGAGACAATGAGCAGTTCTTC.